Listed here are 17 T cell receptor beta chains from one sample, sequenced in a study of T-cell reconstitution after alpha-beta-depleted transplantation in children. Unique molecular identifiers were built into the TCRbeta library. TCRdb re-called the PCR reads through MiXCR, storing one row per CDR3 protein. The sample holds over 400,000 distinct CDR3 sequences; over 40% are singletons and the top ten take 27%. The source material was PBMCs, sampled before TCRalphabeta/CD19-depleted stem cell transplant. These receptors were collected from a girl under 10 years old with aplastic anemia, due to receive a stem cell transplant.

The table lists this clonotype with a few counts. J is TRBJ2-1 and V is TRBV6-2 or TRBV6-3; 7 positions match TRBD1. After removal of 5 bases from V and 7 bases from J, the junction contained 5 bases not matched to a gene. From germline, CDR1 is MNHEY and CDR2 SVGEGT. This CDR3 spans 13 amino acids. CDR3 DNA: TGTGCCAGCAGTCCTGACAGGGCAAATGAGCAGTTCTTC. This gives the protein CASSPDRANEQFF.

The chain carries TRBV6-1 and TRBJ2-3; D is unclear. CDR1 and CDR2 from the germline V gene are MNHNS and SASEGT. The length of the CDR3 is 14 residues. The germline V and J ends were trimmed by 5 bases and 4 bases, with 13 bases remaining between them. For the CDR3, the DNA is TGTGCCAGCAGTCTCCGACCCGGGCCAGATACGCAGTATTTT. This encodes CASSLRPGPDTQYF.

In its sample, this clonotype was seen a few times. This rearrangement joins TRBV12-3 or TRBV12-4 to TRBJ2-7, with 10 bases identical to TRBD1. CDR3 length equals 15 residues. The J segment lost 7 bases and the V segment lost 6 bases, leaving 12 bases of the junction unmatched. The CDR3, as DNA: TGTGCCAGCAGCCGCCTCGGGACAGGGGCGAGAGAGCAGTACTTC. Translation gives CASSRLGTGAREQYF.

The chain carries TRBV20-1 and TRBJ2-3, with D perhaps being TRBD1 or TRBD2 (6 bases each). V was trimmed by 7 bases and J by 2 bases, leaving 19 bases between them. In germline, CDR1 is DFQATT, CDR2 SNEGSKA (reference sequence). This CDR3 spans 15 amino acids. In DNA form, the CDR3 reads TGCAGTGGGACCGGGCTTAGGGGGGACACAGATACGCAGTATTTT. Protein product: CSGTGLRGDTDTQYF.

This clonotype appeared a few times. The CDR3 sequence: CSAAAGYAYGYTF. As DNA, the CDR3 is TGCAGTGCCGCCGCAGGGTATGCCTATGGCTACACCTTC. The chain is built from TRBV20-1 and TRBJ1-2, with a weak D call TRBD1 (5 bases). The CDR3 is made up of 13 amino acids. Germline CDR1 and CDR2: DFQATT and SNEGSKA (reference sequence). Trimming cost V 6 bases and J 4 bases, with 15 bases left between them.

The gene calls are TRBV5-1 and TRBJ2-2, with D uncertain. The germline CDR1 and CDR2 sequences are SGHRS and YFSETQ. The CDR3 contains 14 residues. Between the trimmed V and J ends, which lost 0 bases and 8 bases, there was a span of 11 bases. The CDR3 DNA sequence: TGCGCCAGCAGCTTGGGTCCCCAAGGGGGGGAGCTGTTTTTT. Encoded protein: CASSLGPQGGELFF.

J is TRBJ2-1 and V is TRBV30; TRBD2 might be the D (5 bases). Per germline, CDR1 GTSNPN and CDR2 SVGIG (reference sequence). CDR3 length equals 11 residues. V lost 4 bases, J lost 6 bases, and 7 bases lay in between. The CDR3 loop reads CAWIGSNEQFF. The CDR3 region has the DNA TGTGCCTGGATTGGGAGCAATGAGCAGTTCTTC.

This chain links TRBV5-1 with TRBJ2-1; TRBD2 matches at 10 bases. This CDR3 is built from 16 residues. Looked up from germline, CDR1 is SGHRS and CDR2 is YFSETQ. The trim removed 4 bases at V and 7 bases at J, leaving 11 bases unmatched. This CDR3 is CASSPSSSGSRNEQFF. CDR3 DNA sequence: TGCGCCAGCAGCCCGTCATCTAGCGGGAGTAGGAATGAGCAGTTCTTC.

At least ten counts were recorded for this clonotype. V gene TRBV6-1 combines with J gene TRBJ2-7, with 8 bases that match TRBD1. This CDR3 spans 13 amino acids. CDR1 is MNHNS, CDR2 SASEGT, per germline. V lost 7 bases, J lost 3 bases, and 5 bases stayed unmatched. CDR3: CASTRTGRYEQYF. The DNA for the CDR3 is TGTGCCAGCACTCGGACAGGGCGCTACGAGCAGTACTTC.

CDR3 nucleotide sequence: TGTGCCAGCCTCCCCCGGGGGGGACGGAAGAACACCGGGGAGCTGTTTTTT. Residues: CASLPRGGRKNTGELFF. The chain employs TRBV7-6 and TRBJ2-2; 8 bases agree with TRBD2. CDR1 is SGHVS and CDR2 is FNYEAQ in the germline V gene. The CDR3 is made up of 17 amino acids. The V segment lost 8 bases and the J segment 1 base; nucleotides outside the gene matches: 12. The complete variable domain, with remaining parts taken from reference TRBV7-6 and TRBJ2-2, reads GAGVSQSPRYKVTKRGQDVALRCDPISGHVSLYWYRQALGQGPEFLTYFNYEAQQDKSGLPNDRFSAERPEGSISTLTIQRTEQRDSAMYRCASLPRGGRKNTGELFFGEGSRLTVL.

V gene TRBV20-1 combines with J gene TRBJ2-1; 7 bases line up with TRBD2. Germline CDR1 is DFQATT and CDR2 is SNEGSKA (reference sequence). This CDR3 has 16 amino acids. With 0 bases clipped from V and 8 bases from J, the junction kept 13 bases outside the gene matches. CDR3 DNA: TGCAGTGCTAGAGATCAGGCGGGAGAGATATTTCATGAGCAGTTCTTC. Translating gives CSARDQAGEIFHEQFF.

Concerning this clonotype itself: Likely a read error: the CDR3 ends without its conserved phenylalanine or tryptophan. The rearrangement uses TRBV10-1 and TRBJ1-1, with 8 bases aligning to TRBD1. The CDR3 loop spans 15 amino acids. The trim removed 6 bases at V and 5 bases at J, leaving 11 bases unmatched. Per the germline V gene, CDR1 is WNHNN and CDR2 is SYGVQD (reference sequence). CDR3 in DNA: TGCGCCAGCAGGGTAGAGAAACAGGGGGGGACTGAAGCTTTCTAT. Translating it yields CASRVEKQGGTEAFY.

This clonotype occurred a few times. This chain connects TRBV9 to TRBJ2-5, with no clear D. V lost 0 bases and J lost 0, with 6 bases in between. The germline V gene has CDR1 SGDLS and CDR2 YYNGEE. The CDR3 extends over 14 amino acids. CDR3 loop: CASSVGRYQETQYF. As DNA, the CDR3 is TGTGCCAGCAGCGTAGGAAGGTACCAAGAGACCCAGTACTTC.

The chain is built from TRBV11-2 and TRBJ2-1, with a possible D match to TRBD1 (7 bases). V shed 2 bases and J shed 0 bases, with 11 bases lying between them. Germline V gene data show CDR1 as SGHAT and CDR2 as FQNNGV. The CDR3 spans 16 residues. CDR3 coding DNA: TGTGCCAGCAGCTTATCAGGGGGGTACTCCTACAATGAGCAGTTCTTC. Protein product: CASSLSGGYSYNEQFF.

There are many counts of this clonotype. One end of the junction fails to match germline, which may point to a read error. The rearrangement links TRBV4-3 to TRBJ2-1; 11 positions agree with TRBD2. In germline, CDR1 is LGHNA, CDR2 YSLEER. This CDR3 contains 14 residues. This CDR3 is CASSQDLLAGEQVF. The CDR3 DNA sequence: TGCGCCAGCAGCCAAGATCTACTAGCGGGAGAACAAGTCTTC.

This clonotype was counted ten times or more. The V call is TRBV29-1, the J call TRBJ1-1; TRBD1 agrees at 7 bases. The CDR3 sequence is 13 residues long. The V gene's germline CDR1 is SQVTM and CDR2 ANQGSEA. Trimming at V came to 4 bases and at J to 5 bases, leaving 7 bases not matched to a gene. CDR3 nucleotide sequence: TGCAGCGTTGGGGCAGGGGGTGGGACTGAAGCTTTCTTT. It specifies CSVGAGGGTEAFF.

The genes are TRBV12-3 or TRBV12-4 and TRBJ2-5; TRBD2 agrees at 13 bases. The trim removed 3 bases at V and 4 bases at J, leaving 5 bases unmatched. This CDR3 has 16 residues. CDR3 bases: TGTGCCAGCAGTTTTGGACTAGCGGGAGCTCTAGAGACCCAGTACTTC. It translates to CASSFGLAGALETQYF.